This T cell receptor beta chain emerged from a study of CD8+ T cells in alopecia areata. Treatment noted: oral pan-JAK inhibitor, 5-10 mg twice daily. Extracted RNA was reverse transcribed, and the resulting cDNA served as sequencing template. Sequencing was performed with immunoSEQ multiplex PCR; in TCRdb, only in-frame clones are kept and a portion is missing. This sample yields 200,000 or so clones, of which roughly 64% are seen a single time; 5.5% belongs to the top ten. CDR1 and CDR2 from the germline V gene are SQVTM and ANQGSEA. V was clipped by 5 bases and J by 2 bases, with 15 bases between them. The CDR3 length is 14 residues.

The clonotype was recovered from a human donor with alopecia areata. The specimen comprised CD4+ T cells sorted from blood, sampled at week 24, from a patient treated with tofacitinib. The V and J genes are TRBV29-1 and TRBJ2-5; unclear D gene. The CDR3 here is CSVLTRAPQETQYF. Here the CDR3 DNA reads TGCAGCGTTCTGACCCGGGCACCTCAAGAGACCCAGTACTTC.